The rows below give T cell receptor beta chains drawn from one sample of a study of T cells after yellow fever vaccination. TCRdb itself ran the 5' RACE reads through MiXCR, one entry per CDR3 protein. The sample has approximately 300,000 distinct CDR3 sequences, about 10% seen once. The sequences come from CD4+ T cells sorted from PBMCs, collected 45 days after the yellow fever booster vaccination. These receptors were taken from a man younger than 35 who received the YFV17D yellow fever vaccine. Both conserved end residues are trimmed from each CDR3. The size entry is marked missing in some rows and otherwise reads once, few, many or a size class.

V	size	CDR3
TRBV6-1	NA	ASRGDSARQAF
TRBV20-1	NA	SAPLSGGATDTQY
TRBV6-1	few	ASSAAGSNTEAF
TRBV12-3/TRBV12-4	few	ASSFDRGQPQH
TRBV9	NA	ASSAGLAMIAGELF
TRBV5-1	few	ASSLRGSGELF
TRBV4-1	NA	ASSQDGQGAILGQPQH
TRBV6-6	NA	ASSWRQSSGNTIY
TRBV4-3	NA	ASSQAPPGSGDNEQF
TRBV4-1	many	ASSPGLGRDTQY
TRBV2	NA	ASSEQGADYEQY
TRBV20-1	NA	SATSGTREETQY
TRBV11-2	NA	ASRRQSEETQY
TRBV9	many	ASSVTGANTGELF
TRBV12-3/TRBV12-4	NA	ASRPGGNQPQH
TRBV18	few	ASSLAESYEQY
TRBV10-3	NA	AISDTSGGAHTQY
TRBV12-3/TRBV12-4	many	ASSSHRAVNTEAF
TRBV28	NA	ASSLLGEGPQH
TRBV27	NA	ASSFRGASVSPLH
TRBV6-6	NA	ASIAQGGSTGELF
TRBV6-5	NA	ASTRTGRTEAF
TRBV20-1	NA	SVGPQRGTDTQY
TRBV5-6	NA	ASSLGSTYGYT
TRBV2	NA	ASTLLSEAF
TRBV5-1	many	ASSGGTEETQY
TRBV5-1	NA	ASSLDRPSNYGYT
TRBV5-1	few	ASSFSPSGGGYEQY
TRBV9	many	ASSATSGAGNEQF
TRBV18	NA	ASSPGQNQETQY
TRBV6-2/TRBV6-3	NA	ASSPRRVYTDTQY
TRBV4-1	NA	ASSPNSGANYGYT
TRBV6-5	few	ASSYSNPRGGYEQY
TRBV12-3/TRBV12-4	few	ASNRAGGYGYT
TRBV2	NA	ASTVNEEAF
TRBV30	few	AWERTGGVYEQY
TRBV7-9	many	ASSLVLGDTYYEQY
TRBV12-3/TRBV12-4	NA	ASSLGHGSGYT
TRBV20-1	NA	SAQARGRAF
TRBV10-3	NA	AIGTTEAF
TRBV5-6	NA	ASSLLGGRRGTEAF
TRBV24-1	few	ATSDSDPGLYEQY
TRBV27	many	ARITSGGGELF